This T cell receptor beta chain was profiled in a study of shared clonotypes between healthy human individuals. Germline V gene sequence: CDR1 SGHTA, CDR2 FQGTGA. Trimming took 5 bases from V and 6 from J; bases not matched to a gene: 5. There are 13 residues in the CDR3. Method: immunoSEQ multiplex PCR; TCRdb's copy keeps in-frame clones and lacks some. The table has roughly 500,000 clones, 60% to 85% seen once. The receptor was isolated from a woman in her 40s in good health. Some clones in this sample may be carry-over from other donors' samples. V usage is TRBV7-3 and J usage is TRBJ2-3, with TRBD2 matching over 7 bases. The sequenced sample was PBMCs. The CDR3 protein is CASSRDYHDTQYF. DNA of the CDR3: TGTGCCAGCAGCCGGGACTACCATGATACGCAGTATTTT.